This T cell receptor (beta chain) was recovered during a study of human T cells and chemical hapten exposure. Stated time point: pre-sensitization, week 0. The sample's treatment: therapeutic diphenylcyclopropenone sensitization with weekly scalp DPC. Each patch test followed a blood draw. MiXCR, run by TCRdb on the RACE reads, gives a single entry per CDR3 protein. The sample has 62,000 or so distinct CDR3 sequences, about a tenth seen once. This clonotype was seen many times. The sample here was whole blood, taken in connection with sensitization to the hapten diphenylcyclopropenone (DPC). The TCR sequence derives from a woman aged 45-60 years with alopecia areata. Some clones in this sample may be carry-over from other donors' samples.

The CDR3: CASSPLGEGAYEQYF. Written as DNA, the CDR3 is TGTGCCAGCAGTCCCCTGGGGGAAGGAGCCTACGAGCAGTACTTC. The chain employs TRBV28 and TRBJ2-7; perhaps D is TRBD1 or TRBD2 (5 bases each). There are 15 residues in the CDR3. The germline V and J ends were trimmed by 5 bases and 2 bases, with 16 bases remaining between them. CDR1 is MDHEN and CDR2 is SYDVKM in the germline V gene.